This T cell receptor beta chain was identified during a study of blood T cell repertoires in COVID-19. The protocol was immunoSEQ multiplex PCR, while the TCRdb copy is restricted to in-frame clones and leaves out a portion. Of more than 300,000 clones in the sample, roughly nine tenths were seen once. Germline CDR1 is MNHEY and CDR2 is SVGEGT. The CDR3 spans 13 residues. Trimming stripped 6 bases from V and 1 base from J, with 9 bases between. Which cohort a participant joined came from the clinical history participants gave. It was within 2 weeks before study entry that exposed participants met a COVID-19 case.

The receptor was isolated from a woman aged 40 to 55 who had been exposed to COVID-19. The genes are TRBV6-2 or TRBV6-3 and TRBJ1-2; no firm D call. Sequenced input: PBMCs or T cells enriched from blood (not recorded which). The CDR3 region is CASSHGNNYGYTF. The DNA of the CDR3 is TGTGCCAGCAGCCACGGGAATAACTATGGCTACACCTTC.